This note documents a single T cell receptor beta chain sequence. This record comes from a study of glioma-infiltrating T cells after dendritic cell vaccination. For the study at large: At biweekly intervals, patients got three intradermal dendritic cell vaccine injections.

Time point of the sample: after dendritic cell vaccination, including at tumor progression/relapse. PBMC were collected before vaccination, two weeks after the third vaccination, and at progression. Measured with immunoSEQ multiplex PCR; TCRdb has only the in-frame clones, and not every one. Among 90,000 to 95,000 clones, about 81% were seen once, and the ten largest hold roughly 2.1%. This CDR3 has 12 residues. Per germline, CDR1 SGHNT and CDR2 YYREEE (reference sequence). Trimming took 3 bases from V and 7 from J, leaving 10 bases between them. Sequencing used blood, obtained after dendritic cell vaccination. The chain is built from TRBV5-4 and TRBJ1-1; D call uncertain. The sequence came from a human donor with glioblastoma. CDR3 sequence reads: CASSYPGLEAFF. The CDR3 coding sequence is TGTGCCAGCAGCTACCCAGGTCTTGAAGCTTTCTTT.